This T cell receptor (beta chain) was captured by sequencing in a study of OX40 agonist ivuxolimab in advanced cancers. The study, taken as a whole, reports: Near-lowest levels of clonal expansion characterized partial responders at 0.1-3.0 mg/kg. Antigen specificity remained undetermined for the expanded peripheral T cells.

In regard to this clone: Its target is unknown.

The CDR3 spans 15 residues. V was trimmed by 0 bases and J by 6 bases, leaving 11 bases between them. Germline V gene lookup returns CDR1 LNHNV and CDR2 YYDKDF (reference sequence). Measured with immunoSEQ multiplex PCR; TCRdb has only the in-frame clones, and not every one. The sample comprises 35,000 to 50,000 clones, around 87% of which are singletons, and 4.5% to 5% rests with the top ten. This rearrangement joins TRBV15 to TRBJ1-4; D is unresolved. The receptor comes from an adult with an advanced solid tumor such as melanoma, head and neck, liver or kidney cancer. The specimen comprised CD4+ or CD8+ T cells sorted from blood, sampled in a trial of the OX40 agonist ivuxolimab. This chain's CDR3 is CATSRDGRTDEKLFF. The CDR3 region has the DNA TGTGCCACCAGCAGAGATGGGAGGACTGATGAAAAACTGTTTTTT.